A selection of T cell receptor beta chains follows, all from one sample in a study of technical replicates of blood from a handful of donors. Profiling relied on immunoSEQ multiplex PCR, and the TCRdb table lists in-frame clones only, not all of them. The sample lists tens of thousands of clones, 95% to 97% occurring once. Source material: T cells isolated from PBMCs. These receptors were taken from a human donor in good health. Both conserved end residues are part of each CDR3. The D gene is left open where the match is weak. Clone size is stated in some rows and not others, as once, few, many or a class when expanded.

TRBJ2-2,-,-,TRBV6-4,TGTGCCAGCAGTGACTCGGCGGAGGGCGGGGAGCTGTTTTTT,CASSDSAEGGELFF
TRBJ2-1,-,-,TRBV15,TGTGCCACCAGCAGAGGAGAACAGGCCCGAGCATACAATGAGCAGTTCTTC,CATSRGEQARAYNEQFF
TRBJ2-7,-,-,TRBV29-1,TGCAGCGTTGTTTGGCGGGACCACTCCTACGAGCAGTACTTC,CSVVWRDHSYEQYF
TRBJ2-1,-,-,TRBV5-6,TGTGCCAGCAGCTTATACCTTCTCGGGGTAGGGAATGAGCAGTTCTTC,CASSLYLLGVGNEQFF
TRBJ1-3,-,-,TRBV19,TGTGCCAGTAGTGACACAATTGCGGGAAACACCATATATTTT,CASSDTIAGNTIYF
TRBJ1-4,-,-,TRBV7-9,TGTGCCAGCAGCTTGTCTGCAACTAATGAAAAACTGTTTTTT,CASSLSATNEKLFF
TRBJ2-3,TRBD2,-,TRBV2,TGTGCCAGCAGCCTAGAGCGGGGGACAGATACGCAGTATTTT,CASSLERGTDTQYF
TRBJ2-7,-,-,TRBV5-8,TGTGCCAGCAGCTTGGCTGATCGTCTTTTCCAGGGCCACGAGCAGTACTTC,CASSLADRLFQGHEQYF
TRBJ1-5,-,-,TRBV5-1,TGCGCCAGCAGCCAGAATGGGGGCCGGGATCAGCCCCAGCATTTT,CASSQNGGRDQPQHF
TRBJ1-2,TRBD1,-,TRBV29-1,TGCAGCGTCCAGACAGGGGGCTATGGCTACACCTTC,CSVQTGGYGYTF
TRBJ2-6,-,-,TRBV5-1,TGCGCCAGCAGCTTGCTCCCTGGGGCCAACGTCCTGACTTTC,CASSLLPGANVLTF
TRBJ1-3,-,-,TRBV2,TGTGCCAGCAGTGAACACCGGGGAAACACCATATATTTT,CASSEHRGNTIYF
TRBJ2-7,TRBD1,-,TRBV28,TGTGCCAGCAGTCCGGGGACAGTGGGAGCCTACGAGCAGTACTTC,CASSPGTVGAYEQYF
TRBJ1-6,TRBD1,-,TRBV27,TGTGCCAGCAGTTCCCGGGACAGGGGGCGCCTCGAGAATTCACCCCTCCACTTT,CASSSRDRGRLENSPLHF
TRBJ2-7,-,-,TRBV27,TGTGCCAGCAGTTTATCTAGCGGATTTTACTACGAGCAGTACTTC,CASSLSSGFYYEQYF
TRBJ1-1,-,-,TRBV7-3,TGTGCCAGCAGCTCGGGCCAGGGGAGAGCTTTCTTT,CASSSGQGRAFF
TRBJ2-1,TRBD1,-,TRBV2,TGTGCCAGCAGCGTTACAGGGGTTGAGCAGTTCTTC,CASSVTGVEQFF
TRBJ2-7,-,-,TRBV9,TGTGCCAGCAGCGTCCACGCAGGGTCCTACGAGCAGTACTTC,CASSVHAGSYEQYF
TRBJ2-1,TRBD1,-,TRBV29-1,TGCAGCGTTCCGACAGGGAACAATGAGCAGTTCTTC,CSVPTGNNEQFF
TRBJ2-1,-,-,TRBV5-1,TGCGCCAGCAGCTTGGGGCAGTTCTACAATGAGCAGTTCTTC,CASSLGQFYNEQFF
TRBJ1-2,-,-,TRBV7-3,TGTGCCAGCAGCTTCAGTCAGGGGAAGAACTACACCTTC,CASSFSQGKNYTF
TRBJ2-1,-,-,TRBV5-1,TGCGCCAGCAGCTTGGGGGAGGACTGGTTCTCCTACAATGAGCAGTTCTTC,CASSLGEDWFSYNEQFF
TRBJ2-1,TRBD2,-,TRBV7-9,TGTGCCAGCAGCGGTATTCCGCGGCGGGGGGACTACAATGAGCAGTTCTTC,CASSGIPRRGDYNEQFF
TRBJ2-3,TRBD2,once,TRBV5-1,TGCGCCAGCAGCTTAGGGCTAGCGGGAGAAAAAGATACGCAGTATTTT,CASSLGLAGEKDTQYF
TRBJ2-5,TRBD2,-,TRBV4-1,TGCGCCAGCAGCCAAGCCCTCAGGACTAGCGGAAGGACATGGACCCAGTACTTC,CASSQALRTSGRTWTQYF
TRBJ2-5,-,-,TRBV29-1,TGCAGCGTTGCGCGGGACAGAAGACAAGAGACCCAGTACTTC,CSVARDRRQETQYF
TRBJ2-7,TRBD2,-,TRBV4-1,TGCGCCAGCAGCCAAGGGGTGAGCGGGAGGACCTACGAGCAGTACTTC,CASSQGVSGRTYEQYF
TRBJ2-6,-,-,TRBV7-8,TGTGCCAGCAGCTTAAGACAGGAACGATACTCTGGGGCCAACGTCCTGACTTTC,CASSLRQERYSGANVLTF
TRBJ1-4,TRBD1,-,TRBV10-2,TGCGCCAGCCGGACAGGATATGCAACTAATGAAAAACTGTTTTTT,CASRTGYATNEKLFF
TRBJ1-1,TRBD1,-,TRBV19,TGTGCCAGTAGTATCGAGGGGGCCGCGAACACTGAAGCTTTCTTT,CASSIEGAANTEAFF
TRBJ2-2,TRBD2,-,TRBV28,TGTGCCAGCAGCCTGACTAGCTCTTTTGACACCGGGGAGCTGTTTTTT,CASSLTSSFDTGELFF
TRBJ2-1,-,-,TRBV10-3,TGTGCCATCAGTGGGGCAGCGGACGGGAGTAATGAGCAGTTCTTC,CAISGAADGSNEQFF